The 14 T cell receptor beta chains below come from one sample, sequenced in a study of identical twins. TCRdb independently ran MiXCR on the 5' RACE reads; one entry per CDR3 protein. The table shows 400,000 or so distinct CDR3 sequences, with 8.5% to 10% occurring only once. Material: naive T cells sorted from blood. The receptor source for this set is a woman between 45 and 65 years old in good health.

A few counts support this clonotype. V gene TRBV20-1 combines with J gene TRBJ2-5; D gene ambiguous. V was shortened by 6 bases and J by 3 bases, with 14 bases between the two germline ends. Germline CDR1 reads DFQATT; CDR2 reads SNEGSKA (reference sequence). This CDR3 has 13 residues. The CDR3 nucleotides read TGCAGTGCCGGTCCTTGGGTCGAAGAGACCCAGTACTTC. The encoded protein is CSAGPWVEETQYF.

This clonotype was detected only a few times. This CDR3 is CASSRPGLAAQETQYF. The DNA of the CDR3 is TGTGCCAGCAGTCGACCGGGACTAGCGGCTCAAGAGACCCAGTACTTC. V and J are TRBV6-5 and TRBJ2-5, with TRBD2 identical over 11 bases. The CDR3 is 16 amino acids. The V gene's germline CDR1 is MNHEY and CDR2 SVGAGI. The V and J ends lost 5 bases and 2 bases, in that order; junction bases with no gene match: 7.

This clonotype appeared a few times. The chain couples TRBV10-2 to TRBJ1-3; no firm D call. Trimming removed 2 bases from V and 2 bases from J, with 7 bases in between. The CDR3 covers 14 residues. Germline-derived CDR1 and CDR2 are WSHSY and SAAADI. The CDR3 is CASSEGAAGNTIYF. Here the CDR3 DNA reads TGCGCCAGCAGTGAGGGAGCGGCTGGAAACACCATATATTTT.

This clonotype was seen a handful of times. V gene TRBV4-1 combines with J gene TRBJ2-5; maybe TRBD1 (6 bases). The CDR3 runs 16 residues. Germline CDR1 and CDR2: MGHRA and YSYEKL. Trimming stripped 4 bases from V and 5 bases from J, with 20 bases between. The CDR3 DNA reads TGCGCCAGCAGCCCAGGGGATTCGCCCACCTTGGAGACCCAGTACTTC. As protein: CASSPGDSPTLETQYF.

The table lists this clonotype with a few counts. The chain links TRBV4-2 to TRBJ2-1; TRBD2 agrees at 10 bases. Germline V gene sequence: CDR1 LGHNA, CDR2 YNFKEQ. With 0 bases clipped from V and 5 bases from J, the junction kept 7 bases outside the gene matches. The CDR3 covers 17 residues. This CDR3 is CASSQETSGVLHNEQFF. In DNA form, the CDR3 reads TGTGCCAGCAGCCAAGAAACTAGCGGGGTCCTCCACAATGAGCAGTTCTTC.

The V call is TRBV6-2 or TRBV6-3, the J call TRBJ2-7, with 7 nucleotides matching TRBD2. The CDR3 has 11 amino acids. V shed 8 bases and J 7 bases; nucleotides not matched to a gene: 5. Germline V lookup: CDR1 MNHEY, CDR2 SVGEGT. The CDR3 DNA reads TGTGCCAGCGGGGGAGGGATGGAGCAGTACGTC. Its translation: CASGGGMEQYV.

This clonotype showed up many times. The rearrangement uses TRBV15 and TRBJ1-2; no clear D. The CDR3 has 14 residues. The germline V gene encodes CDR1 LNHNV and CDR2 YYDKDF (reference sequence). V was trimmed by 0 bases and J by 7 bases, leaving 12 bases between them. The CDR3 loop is CATSRDLKVGGYTF. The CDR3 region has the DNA TGTGCCACCAGCAGAGATTTGAAGGTTGGTGGCTACACCTTC.

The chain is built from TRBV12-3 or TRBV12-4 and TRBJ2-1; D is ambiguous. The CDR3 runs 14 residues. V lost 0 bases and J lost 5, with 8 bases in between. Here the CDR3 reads CASSLASSDNEQFF. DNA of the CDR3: TGTGCCAGCAGTTTAGCGAGCTCGGACAATGAGCAGTTCTTC.

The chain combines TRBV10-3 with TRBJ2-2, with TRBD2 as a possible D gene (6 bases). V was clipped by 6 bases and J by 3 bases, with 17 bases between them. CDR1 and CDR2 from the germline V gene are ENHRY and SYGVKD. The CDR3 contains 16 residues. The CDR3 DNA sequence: TGTGCCATCAGGAGTCCGGGACTTTCGGACACCGGGGAGCTGTTTTTT. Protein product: CAIRSPGLSDTGELFF.

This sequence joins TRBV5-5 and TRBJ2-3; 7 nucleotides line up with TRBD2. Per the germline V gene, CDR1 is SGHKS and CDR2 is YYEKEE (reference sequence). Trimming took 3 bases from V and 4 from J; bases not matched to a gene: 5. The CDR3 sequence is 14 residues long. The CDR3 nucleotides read TGTGCCAGCAGCTGGGAGGGGTTGGCAGATACGCAGTATTTT. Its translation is CASSWEGLADTQYF.

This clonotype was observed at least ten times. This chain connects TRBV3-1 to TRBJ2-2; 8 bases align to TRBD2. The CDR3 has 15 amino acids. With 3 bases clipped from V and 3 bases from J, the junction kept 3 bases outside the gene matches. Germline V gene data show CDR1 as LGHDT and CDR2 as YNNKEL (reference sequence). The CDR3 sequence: CASSQTSVDTGELFF. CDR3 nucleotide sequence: TGTGCCAGCAGCCAGACTAGCGTCGACACCGGGGAGCTGTTTTTT.

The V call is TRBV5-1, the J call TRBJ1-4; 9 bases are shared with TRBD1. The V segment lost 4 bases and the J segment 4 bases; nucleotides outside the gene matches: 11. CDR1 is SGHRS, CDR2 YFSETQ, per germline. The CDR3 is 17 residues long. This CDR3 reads CASSPITGTGLNEKLFF. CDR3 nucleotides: TGCGCCAGCAGCCCAATAACCGGGACAGGGCTTAATGAAAAACTGTTTTTT.

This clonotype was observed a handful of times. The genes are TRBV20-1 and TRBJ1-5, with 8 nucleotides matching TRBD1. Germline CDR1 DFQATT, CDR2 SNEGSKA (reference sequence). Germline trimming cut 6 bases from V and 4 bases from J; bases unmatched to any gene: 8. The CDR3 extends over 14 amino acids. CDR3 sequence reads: CSAHPTGGNQPQHF. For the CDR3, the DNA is TGCAGTGCACACCCCACAGGGGGAAATCAGCCCCAGCATTTT.

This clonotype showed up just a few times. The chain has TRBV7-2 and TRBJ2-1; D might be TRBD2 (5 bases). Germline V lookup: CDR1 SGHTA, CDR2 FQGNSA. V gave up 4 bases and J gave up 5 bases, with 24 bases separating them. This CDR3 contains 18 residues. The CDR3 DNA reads TGTGCCAGCAGCTCCCCCTCCGCGGGTGGGCGGTTGAACAATGAGCAGTTCTTC. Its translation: CASSSPSAGGRLNNEQFF.